This is a list of T cell receptor beta chains from one sample in a study of PD-1 blockade in classical Hodgkin lymphoma. TCRdb's copy holds only in-frame clones and misses some; the assay was immunoSEQ multiplex PCR. Here the sample spans approximately 150,000 clones, less than 80% being singletons. The input for sequencing was peripheral blood mononuclear cells (PBMCs), taken before the second cycle of nivolumab. The receptors here all came from a human donor with classical Hodgkin lymphoma. The CDR3 runs from the conserved cysteine through the conserved F or W. Fields, in order: CDR3 length, V gene, clone size, J gene, D gene, CDR3 protein, CDR3 DNA. The D gene is left open where the match is weak. Clone sizes are given selectively: once, few, many, or a class where the clone is expanded.

CDR3 length: 14; V gene: TRBV6-6; clone size: few; J gene: TRBJ2-7; D gene: TRBD2; CDR3 protein: CASRTSGGSYEQYF; CDR3 DNA: TGTGCCAGCAGGACTAGCGGGGGATCCTACGAGCAGTACTTC
CDR3 length: 17; V gene: TRBV11-2; clone size: .; J gene: TRBJ2-7; D gene: TRBD2; CDR3 protein: CASSLVRGSGRFYEQYF; CDR3 DNA: TGTGCCAGCAGCTTAGTTAGAGGTAGCGGGAGATTCTACGAGCAGTACTTC
CDR3 length: 14; V gene: TRBV19; clone size: .; J gene: TRBJ1-2; D gene: .; CDR3 protein: CASSLTQGFLGYTF; CDR3 DNA: TGTGCCAGTAGTCTGACGCAGGGGTTCTTGGGCTACACCTTC
CDR3 length: 15; V gene: TRBV4-3; clone size: .; J gene: TRBJ2-3; D gene: .; CDR3 protein: CASSQDRRGIDTQYF; CDR3 DNA: TGCGCCAGCAGCCAAGATCGGCGGGGAATAGATACGCAGTATTTT
CDR3 length: 13; V gene: TRBV7-3; clone size: .; J gene: TRBJ1-2; D gene: TRBD1; CDR3 protein: CASSQGGTIGYTF; CDR3 DNA: TGTGCCAGCAGTCAGGGGGGGACTATTGGCTACACCTTC
CDR3 length: 15; V gene: TRBV5-4; clone size: .; J gene: TRBJ2-5; D gene: TRBD2; CDR3 protein: CASSPVTSKEETQYF; CDR3 DNA: TGTGCCAGCAGCCCCGTGACTAGCAAAGAAGAGACCCAGTACTTC
CDR3 length: 11; V gene: TRBV29-1; clone size: .; J gene: TRBJ1-2; D gene: TRBD1; CDR3 protein: CSDQGVYGYTF; CDR3 DNA: TGCAGCGACCAGGGGGTCTATGGCTACACCTTC
CDR3 length: 13; V gene: TRBV9; clone size: .; J gene: TRBJ2-5; D gene: .; CDR3 protein: CASSASGQETQYF; CDR3 DNA: TGTGCCAGCAGCGCTTCCGGTCAAGAGACCCAGTACTTC
CDR3 length: 15; V gene: TRBV10-3; clone size: .; J gene: TRBJ2-3; D gene: TRBD2; CDR3 protein: CAISYTSGGTDTQYF; CDR3 DNA: TGTGCCATCAGCTATACTAGCGGGGGAACGGATACGCAGTATTTT
CDR3 length: 12; V gene: TRBV7-9; clone size: .; J gene: TRBJ2-3; D gene: .; CDR3 protein: CASSFSGDTQYF; CDR3 DNA: TGTGCCAGCAGCTTCTCGGGAGATACGCAGTATTTT
CDR3 length: 15; V gene: TRBV6-6; clone size: .; J gene: TRBJ2-1; D gene: .; CDR3 protein: CASSYRWGRENEQFF; CDR3 DNA: TGTGCCAGCAGTTACAGGTGGGGCCGGGAAAATGAGCAGTTCTTC
CDR3 length: 15; V gene: TRBV9; clone size: .; J gene: TRBJ1-1; D gene: .; CDR3 protein: CASSVVPEANTEAFF; CDR3 DNA: TGTGCCAGCAGCGTAGTACCGGAGGCGAACACTGAAGCTTTCTTT
CDR3 length: 15; V gene: TRBV9; clone size: .; J gene: TRBJ2-6; D gene: TRBD1; CDR3 protein: CASSAGGGGANVLTF; CDR3 DNA: TGTGCCAGCAGCGCAGGGGGTGGTGGGGCCAACGTCCTGACTTTC
CDR3 length: 12; V gene: TRBV6-5; clone size: .; J gene: TRBJ1-5; D gene: .; CDR3 protein: CASNTAAQPQHF; CDR3 DNA: TGTGCCAGCAATACCGCGGCACAGCCCCAGCATTTT
CDR3 length: 15; V gene: TRBV2; clone size: .; J gene: TRBJ2-1; D gene: .; CDR3 protein: CASSWEGGSYNEQFF; CDR3 DNA: TGTGCCAGCAGTTGGGAAGGGGGGTCCTACAATGAGCAGTTCTTC
CDR3 length: 16; V gene: TRBV18; clone size: .; J gene: TRBJ2-1; D gene: .; CDR3 protein: CASSPYSTGAGDEQFF; CDR3 DNA: TGTGCCAGCTCACCGTATTCGACAGGGGCGGGGGATGAGCAGTTCTTC
CDR3 length: 13; V gene: TRBV28; clone size: .; J gene: TRBJ1-5; D gene: .; CDR3 protein: CASSLDSNQPQHF; CDR3 DNA: TGTGCCAGCAGTTTGGACAGCAATCAGCCCCAGCATTTT
CDR3 length: 13; V gene: TRBV6-5; clone size: .; J gene: TRBJ2-3; D gene: TRBD2; CDR3 protein: CASSRGLAETQYF; CDR3 DNA: TGTGCCAGCAGTCGGGGACTAGCGGAGACGCAGTATTTT
CDR3 length: 15; V gene: TRBV6-5; clone size: .; J gene: TRBJ2-7; D gene: TRBD2; CDR3 protein: CASSYSPAGGGEQYF; CDR3 DNA: TGTGCCAGCAGTTACTCTCCTGCGGGAGGGGGCGAGCAGTACTTC
CDR3 length: 14; V gene: TRBV18; clone size: .; J gene: TRBJ2-3; D gene: .; CDR3 protein: CASSPPPGADTQYF; CDR3 DNA: TGTGCCAGCTCACCACCTCCGGGCGCAGATACGCAGTATTTT
CDR3 length: 17; V gene: TRBV4-3; clone size: many; J gene: TRBJ2-3; D gene: TRBD2; CDR3 protein: CASSQVTLAGVGDTQYF; CDR3 DNA: TGCGCCAGCAGCCAAGTTACTTTAGCGGGAGTAGGAGATACGCAGTATTTT
CDR3 length: 13; V gene: TRBV5-4; clone size: .; J gene: TRBJ1-2; D gene: .; CDR3 protein: CASSLEATHGYTF; CDR3 DNA: TGTGCCAGCAGCTTGGAAGCTACACATGGCTACACCTTC
CDR3 length: 15; V gene: TRBV19; clone size: .; J gene: TRBJ1-5; D gene: TRBD1; CDR3 protein: CASSMPTGTPLPQHF; CDR3 DNA: TGTGCCAGTAGTATGCCGACAGGGACCCCTCTGCCCCAGCATTTT
CDR3 length: 17; V gene: TRBV2; clone size: .; J gene: TRBJ2-1; D gene: .; CDR3 protein: CASSTPLGHLTDNEQFF; CDR3 DNA: TGTGCCAGCAGTACCCCCCTAGGACACCTTACTGACAATGAGCAGTTCTTC
CDR3 length: 15; V gene: TRBV5-3; clone size: few; J gene: TRBJ2-7; D gene: TRBD1; CDR3 protein: CARSLKPGGSYEQYF; CDR3 DNA: TGTGCCAGAAGCTTGAAGCCAGGGGGCTCCTACGAGCAGTACTTC
CDR3 length: 16; V gene: TRBV7-9; clone size: .; J gene: TRBJ2-3; D gene: TRBD2; CDR3 protein: CASSSPQGLATDTQYF; CDR3 DNA: TGTGCCAGCAGCTCACCGCAGGGACTAGCGACAGATACGCAGTATTTT
CDR3 length: 16; V gene: TRBV27; clone size: .; J gene: TRBJ2-6; D gene: .; CDR3 protein: CATSRAVNSGANVLTF; CDR3 DNA: TGTGCCACTTCACGGGCAGTCAACTCTGGGGCCAACGTCCTGACTTTC
CDR3 length: 15; V gene: TRBV29-1; clone size: .; J gene: TRBJ2-7; D gene: TRBD1; CDR3 protein: CSSKLGQVGLDEQYF; CDR3 DNA: TGCAGCTCTAAGTTAGGACAGGTCGGGCTCGACGAGCAGTACTTC
CDR3 length: 13; V gene: TRBV11-1; clone size: .; J gene: TRBJ2-7; D gene: .; CDR3 protein: CASSFGLGGEQYF; CDR3 DNA: TGTGCCAGCAGCTTTGGACTTGGGGGAGAGCAGTACTTC
CDR3 length: 14; V gene: TRBV19; clone size: .; J gene: TRBJ2-2; D gene: TRBD2; CDR3 protein: CASSPSGLAGELFF; CDR3 DNA: TGTGCCAGTAGTCCTAGCGGGTTGGCCGGGGAGCTGTTTTTT
CDR3 length: 13; V gene: TRBV7-3; clone size: .; J gene: TRBJ1-6; D gene: .; CDR3 protein: CASSQGEPSPLHF; CDR3 DNA: TGTGCCAGCAGCCAAGGGGAGCCTTCACCCCTCCACTTT
CDR3 length: 15; V gene: TRBV7-3; clone size: .; J gene: TRBJ2-7; D gene: TRBD2; CDR3 protein: CASSLGTSGSYEQYF; CDR3 DNA: TGTGCCAGCAGCTTAGGAACTAGCGGCTCCTACGAGCAGTACTTC